The rows below give T cell receptor beta chains drawn from one sample of a study of EBV T-cell therapy then PD-1 blockade in nasopharyngeal carcinoma. Sequencing was performed with immunoSEQ multiplex PCR; in TCRdb, only in-frame clones are kept and a portion is missing. Of fewer than 20,000 clones listed, approximately 80% are singletons. Their cognate antigens are unknown. Material: CD8+ T cells from blood, obtained at day 0 from a patient whose treatment included autologous EBV-specific T cells and nivolumab. The receptors were sampled from a man in his forties with nasopharyngeal carcinoma. Each CDR3 is given with its conserved first and last residue. The D gene is left open where the match is weak. A clone size is listed for some rows: how often the clone was seen (once, few, many), or a class if it is expanded.

abundance	j_gene	d_gene	v_gene	CDR3nt	CDR3aa
-	TRBJ2-3	TRBD2	TRBV10-3	TGTGCCATCAGTGACCCGGGACTAGAGAAGACCACAGATACGCAGTATTTT	CAISDPGLEKTTDTQYF
once	TRBJ2-1	-	TRBV6-2/TRBV6-3	TGTGCCAGCAGTTACGTTGGGGAGCAGTTCTTC	CASSYVGEQFF
-	TRBJ2-7	-	TRBV5-4	TGTGCCAGCAGCTTGGGCGGGGGCGGTCAGTACGAGCAGTACTTC	CASSLGGGGQYEQYF
-	TRBJ1-3	-	TRBV10-3	TGTGCCATCAGGATCACCGGCGGGGTAGGAAACACCATATATTTT	CAIRITGGVGNTIYF
-	TRBJ2-7	-	TRBV6-1	TGTGCCAGCAGTTCCTTCTTTTACGAGCAGTACTTC	CASSSFFYEQYF
-	TRBJ1-5	-	TRBV19	TGTGCCAGTAGTATAGTTGGGGGTTATAGCAATCAGCCCCAGCATTTT	CASSIVGGYSNQPQHF
-	TRBJ1-1	-	TRBV28	TGTGCCAGCAGACTAGTACCCTCTAACACTGAAGCTTTCTTT	CASRLVPSNTEAFF
-	TRBJ2-3	-	TRBV5-5	TGTGCCAGCAGCTTAGCATGGGGGGCAGATACGCAGTATTTT	CASSLAWGADTQYF
-	TRBJ1-6	-	TRBV27	TGTGCCAGCAGTTTAGGAGGTTATTCACCCCTCCACTTT	CASSLGGYSPLHF
-	TRBJ2-3	TRBD2	TRBV7-3	TGTGCCAGCAGCCAGGGACTAGCGGGGGGGCTGAGGGATACGCAGTATTTT	CASSQGLAGGLRDTQYF
-	TRBJ1-4	TRBD1	TRBV29-1	TGCAGCGTCCATACAGGGGAGGGAAAACTGTTTTTT	CSVHTGEGKLFF
-	TRBJ1-4	-	TRBV5-1	TGCGCCAGCAGCTCCCGGGGGGAAAAACTGTTTTTT	CASSSRGEKLFF
-	TRBJ1-5	-	TRBV5-8	TGTGCCAGCAGCTTCGGGGTTAATCAGCCCCAGCATTTT	CASSFGVNQPQHF
-	TRBJ2-5	TRBD2	TRBV6-5	TGTGCCAGCAGTTACCTTCGGGGGGGCCAGTTGACCCAGTACTTC	CASSYLRGGQLTQYF
-	TRBJ1-2	-	TRBV13	TGTGCCAGCAGCGGAAGCGGACAATCCTATGGCTACACCTTC	CASSGSGQSYGYTF
-	TRBJ1-2	-	TRBV6-2/TRBV6-3	TGTGCCAGCAGTCTTTGGGGTTTCCAATATGGCTACACCTTC	CASSLWGFQYGYTF